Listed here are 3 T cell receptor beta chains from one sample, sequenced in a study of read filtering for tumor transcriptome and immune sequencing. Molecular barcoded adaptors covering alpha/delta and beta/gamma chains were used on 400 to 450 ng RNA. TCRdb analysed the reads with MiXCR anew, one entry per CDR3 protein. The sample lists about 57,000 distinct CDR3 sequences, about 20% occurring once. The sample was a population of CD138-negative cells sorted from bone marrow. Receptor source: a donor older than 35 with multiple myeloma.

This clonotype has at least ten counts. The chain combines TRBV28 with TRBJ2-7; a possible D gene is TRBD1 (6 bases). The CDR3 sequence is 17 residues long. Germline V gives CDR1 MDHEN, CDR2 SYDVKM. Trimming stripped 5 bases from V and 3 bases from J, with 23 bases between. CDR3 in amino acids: CASSTHSGTRGFYEQYF. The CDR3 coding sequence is TGTGCCAGCAGTACCCATTCTGGGACAAGGGGCTTCTACGAGCAGTACTTC.

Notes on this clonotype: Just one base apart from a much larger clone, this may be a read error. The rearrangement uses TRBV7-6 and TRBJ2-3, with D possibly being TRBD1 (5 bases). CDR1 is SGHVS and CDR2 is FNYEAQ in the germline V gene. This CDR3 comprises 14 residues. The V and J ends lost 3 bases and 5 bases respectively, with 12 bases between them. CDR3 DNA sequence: TGTGCCAGCAGCTTCGCAGGGCTGGGAGATACGCAGTATTTT. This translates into CASSFAGLGDTQYF.

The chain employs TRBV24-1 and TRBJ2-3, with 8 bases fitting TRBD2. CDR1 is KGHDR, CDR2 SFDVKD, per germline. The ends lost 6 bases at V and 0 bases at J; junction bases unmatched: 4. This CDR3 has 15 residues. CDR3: CATSYLAGSTDTQYF. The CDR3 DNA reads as TGTGCCACCAGTTACCTAGCGGGTAGCACAGATACGCAGTATTTT.